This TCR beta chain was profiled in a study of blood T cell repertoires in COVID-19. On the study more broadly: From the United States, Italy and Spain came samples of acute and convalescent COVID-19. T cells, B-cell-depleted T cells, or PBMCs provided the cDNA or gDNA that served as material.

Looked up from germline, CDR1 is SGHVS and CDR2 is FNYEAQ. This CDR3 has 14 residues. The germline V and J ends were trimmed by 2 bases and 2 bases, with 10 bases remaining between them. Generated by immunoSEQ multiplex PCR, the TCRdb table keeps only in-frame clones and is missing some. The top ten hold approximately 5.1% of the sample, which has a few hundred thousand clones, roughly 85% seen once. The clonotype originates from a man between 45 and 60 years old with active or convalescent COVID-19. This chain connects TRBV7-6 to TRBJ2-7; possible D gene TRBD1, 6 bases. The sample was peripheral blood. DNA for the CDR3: TGTGCCAGCAGCTTAACAGGGCTGACCTACGAGCAGTACTTC. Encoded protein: CASSLTGLTYEQYF. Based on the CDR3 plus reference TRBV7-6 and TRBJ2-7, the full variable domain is GAGVSQSPRYKVTKRGQDVALRCDPISGHVSLYWYRQALGQGPEFLTYFNYEAQQDKSGLPNDRFSAERPEGSISTLTIQRTEQRDSAMYRCASSLTGLTYEQYFGPGTRLTVT.